Shown below are 21 T cell receptor beta chains from a single sample sequenced in a study of chemoradiotherapy in HPV16-positive cancers. Clones were sequenced by immunoSEQ multiplex PCR, and TCRdb holds only the in-frame ones, with some missing. The sample yields some 5,100 clones, 90% to 95% seen once. The specimen was blood, collected from a patient who underwent chemoradiotherapy. The receptors originated from a human donor with HPV-associated anogenital cancer.

The chain combines TRBV11-2 with TRBJ1-1; D possibly corresponds to TRBD1 (5 bases). V lost 6 bases and J 0 bases, leaving 26 bases between the germline ends. From germline, CDR1 is SGHAT and CDR2 FQNNGV. This CDR3 has 19 amino acids. CDR3 bases: TGTGCCAGCAGACGGATAGGGAATTTGGACAAATCCTTGAACACTGAAGCTTTCTTT. It codes for CASRRIGNLDKSLNTEAFF. Together with reference TRBV11-2 and TRBJ1-1, the CDR3 gives the full variable domain: EAGVAQSPRYKIIEKRQSVAFWCNPISGHATLYWYQQILGQGPKLLIQFQNNGVVDDSQLPKDRFSAERLKGVDSTLKIQPAKLEDSAVYLCASRRIGNLDKSLNTEAFFGQGTRLTVV.

The rearrangement links TRBV27 to TRBJ2-2; TRBD1 matches 8 bases. Losses at the gene ends were 3 bases for V and 6 bases for J; bases not matched to a gene: 9. The CDR3 spans 16 residues. From germline, CDR1 is MNHEY and CDR2 SMNVEV (reference sequence). The CDR3 loop is CASSFTSGQVAGELFF. The CDR3 DNA is TGTGCCAGCAGTTTTACCTCGGGACAGGTCGCCGGGGAGCTGTTTTTT.

The rearrangement joins TRBV18 to TRBJ1-4; no definite D call. Germline V gives CDR1 KGHSH, CDR2 LQKENI. This CDR3 spans 15 amino acids. The V end was cut by 2 bases, the J end by 3 bases, with 10 bases between. The CDR3: CASSPTPAANEKLFF. For the CDR3, the DNA is TGTGCCAGCTCACCAACTCCGGCTGCTAATGAAAAACTGTTTTTT.

This sequence joins TRBV11-2 and TRBJ1-4; weak D call: TRBD1 (6 bases). The V end lost 6 bases, the J end lost 4 bases, and 18 bases lay between the germline ends. CDR1 SGHAT and CDR2 FQNNGV come from the germline V gene. The CDR3 extends over 16 amino acids. The CDR3 nucleotides read TGTGCCAGCAGGTCTAGCGGGGGCCAACGTAATGAAAAACTGTTTTTT. Protein product: CASRSSGGQRNEKLFF.

The V call is TRBV27, the J call TRBJ1-3, with D hard to call. CDR1 and CDR2 from the germline V gene are MNHEY and SMNVEV (reference sequence). Deletions cut 3 bases from V and 0 bases from J, with 9 bases between. CDR3 size: 15 residues. CDR3 in DNA: TGTGCCAGCAGTTTGGTAGGGAACTCTGGAAACACCATATATTTT. Its protein is CASSLVGNSGNTIYF.

This clone has only one observation. The genes are TRBV5-1 and TRBJ2-3; TRBD2 matches at 7 bases. CDR3 size: 16 residues. Germline-derived CDR1 and CDR2 are SGHRS and YFSETQ. Trimming at V came to 4 bases and at J to 0 bases, leaving 8 bases not matched to a gene. DNA of the CDR3: TGCGCCAGCAGCCCCCTTGGGGGGGTTAGCACAGATACGCAGTATTTT. Translation: CASSPLGGVSTDTQYF.

This chain connects TRBV18 to TRBJ1-2, with unresolved D. The CDR3 has 13 residues. V lost 1 base, J lost 7 bases, and 10 bases lay in between. The germline CDR1 and CDR2 sequences are KGHSH and LQKENI. The CDR3 DNA follows: TGTGCCAGCTCACCACGGGGATTAGGTGGCTACACCTTC. Residues: CASSPRGLGGYTF. The whole variable domain, filled in from reference TRBV18 and TRBJ1-2, reads NAGVMQNPRHLVRRRGQEARLRCSPMKGHSHVYWYRQLPEEGLKFMVYLQKENIIDESGMPKERFSAEFPKEGPSILRIQQVVRGDSAAYFCASSPRGLGGYTFGSGTRLTVV.

The CDR3 region has the DNA TGTGCCAGCAGTTTTTGGGGGCGCTTCTACGAGCAGTACTTC. This gives the protein CASSFWGRFYEQYF. This rearrangement joins TRBV27 to TRBJ2-7, with D tentatively TRBD1 (6 bases). Trimming cost V 3 bases and J 3 bases, with 12 bases left between them. Germline loops: CDR1 MNHEY, CDR2 SMNVEV (reference sequence). The CDR3 has 14 amino acids.

The chain links TRBV27 to TRBJ1-2; TRBD1 aligns across 9 bases. The germline gives CDR1 MNHEY, CDR2 SMNVEV (reference sequence). The CDR3 is 15 residues long. The junction had 9 bases not matched to a gene; V was cut back by 6 bases and J by 4 bases. CDR3 sequence (DNA): TGTGCCAGCAGCGAGACAGGGGGTATCTTCTATGGCTACACCTTC. Its translation: CASSETGGIFYGYTF.

The chain couples TRBV7-6 to TRBJ1-6; tentatively, D is TRBD1 (5 bases). The V end lost 2 bases, the J end lost 10 bases, and 18 bases lay between the germline ends. This CDR3 is 16 amino acids long. From germline, CDR1 is SGHVS and CDR2 FNYEAQ. DNA of the CDR3: TGTGCCAGCAGCTTACGCCCCGGGGGTTTGGAATCACCCCTCCACTTT. Translated, it gives CASSLRPGGLESPLHF.

The V call is TRBV27, the J call TRBJ2-2; D gene unclear. Per the germline V gene, CDR1 is MNHEY and CDR2 is SMNVEV (reference sequence). V gave up 4 bases and J gave up 2 bases, with 8 bases separating them. This CDR3 is 14 amino acids long. The CDR3 loop reads CASSYSRNTGELFF. The CDR3 DNA reads TGTGCCAGCAGTTACTCACGTAACACCGGGGAGCTGTTTTTT.

This clone appeared a single time. V is TRBV5-1 and J is TRBJ2-7; D is unclear. The CDR3 is 12 amino acids. With 1 base removed from V and 6 bases from J, the gap between germline ends came to 8 bases. In germline, CDR1 is SGHRS, CDR2 YFSETQ. Written as DNA, the CDR3 is TGCGCCAGCAGCTTGCAGTCAGGCGAGCAGTACTTC. Translated, it gives CASSLQSGEQYF.

The chain's CDR3 is CASSVVQANTGELFF. The CDR3, as DNA: TGTGCCAGCAGCGTAGTCCAGGCGAACACCGGGGAGCTGTTTTTT. This chain links TRBV9 with TRBJ2-2, with D unresolved. With 0 bases removed from V and 0 bases from J, the gap between germline ends came to 6 bases. This CDR3 region has 15 residues. Germline values: CDR1 SGDLS, CDR2 YYNGEE.

The DNA for the CDR3 is TGTGCCAGCAGGCAACGGGAATCCTACGAGCAGTACTTC. It specifies CASRQRESYEQYF. The chain employs TRBV6-5 and TRBJ2-7, with D tentatively TRBD2 (5 bases). The V and J ends lost 6 bases and 1 base respectively, with 10 bases between them. Germline V gene lookup returns CDR1 MNHEY and CDR2 SVGAGI. CDR3 length: 13 amino acids.

V usage is TRBV2 and J usage is TRBJ1-2; 7 positions match TRBD1. V was clipped by 7 bases and J by 5 bases; unmatched bases: 10. The germline CDR1 and CDR2 sequences are SNHLY and FYNNEI. This CDR3 is 14 amino acids long. The CDR3 DNA reads TGTGCCAGCATTGGGGACAGAGGAAAATATGGCTACACCTTC. This translates into CASIGDRGKYGYTF.

The genes are TRBV19 and TRBJ1-2; 8 positions match TRBD1. This CDR3 has 15 amino acids. V was pared by 5 bases and J by 6 bases, with 11 bases of the junction left unmatched. In germline, CDR1 is LNHDA, CDR2 SQIVND (reference sequence). CDR3 sequence reads: CASSVPGQVVNGYTF. The CDR3 nucleotides are TGTGCCAGTAGTGTACCGGGACAGGTCGTAAATGGCTACACCTTC.

This sequence joins TRBV28 and TRBJ1-5; TRBD1 matches 7 bases. V lost 2 bases, J lost 2 bases, and 0 bases stayed unmatched. The CDR3 consists of 14 residues. CDR1 is MDHEN, CDR2 SYDVKM, per germline. The CDR3 DNA reads as TGTGCCAGCAGTTTAACAGGGGGCAATCAGCCCCAGCATTTT. It translates to CASSLTGGNQPQHF. The whole variable domain, remainder taken from reference TRBV28 and TRBJ1-5, is DVKVTQSSRYLVKRTGEKVFLECVQDMDHENMFWYRQDPGLGLRLIYFSYDVKMKEKGDIPEGYSVSREKKERFSLILESASTNQTSMYLCASSLTGGNQPQHFGDGTRLSIL.

The V call is TRBV12-5, the J call TRBJ1-1, with 8 bases that match TRBD1. The CDR3 sequence is 12 residues long. V was pared by 1 base and J by 11 bases, with 3 bases of the junction left unmatched. CDR1 and CDR2 from the germline V gene are LGHNT and FRNRAP. For the CDR3, the DNA is TGTGCTAGTGGTTTGGGACAGGGGAAGGCTTTCTTT. Translation: CASGLGQGKAFF.

The chain couples TRBV18 to TRBJ1-1, with a tentative D call TRBD1 (5 bases). V shed 0 bases and J shed 7 bases, with 9 bases lying between them. CDR1 is KGHSH and CDR2 is LQKENI in the germline V gene. The CDR3 is 13 amino acids. CDR3 nucleotides: TGTGCCAGCTCACCACCGGGGAGGGGTGAAGCTTTCTTT. Encoded protein: CASSPPGRGEAFF.

In its sample, this clone was seen a few times. The chain carries TRBV2 and TRBJ2-6, with D possibly TRBD1 on 5 matching bases. Between the trimmed V and J ends, which lost 6 bases and 4 bases, there was a span of 13 bases. This CDR3 contains 15 residues. CDR1 is SNHLY, CDR2 FYNNEI, per germline. CDR3 residues: CASRLQGLGANVLTF. The CDR3 DNA follows: TGTGCCAGCAGGTTGCAGGGTTTAGGGGCCAACGTCCTGACTTTC.

The chain carries TRBV19 and TRBJ2-2, with 10 bases that match TRBD2. The V and J ends lost 8 bases and 4 bases, in that order; junction bases with no gene match: 7. The germline V gene has CDR1 LNHDA and CDR2 SQIVND (reference sequence). This CDR3 region has 15 residues. In DNA, the CDR3 is TGTGCCAGTGGCTTAGCGGGAGGATTCACCGGGGAGCTGTTTTTT. Residues: CASGLAGGFTGELFF.